One and the same sample provided the 5 T cell receptor beta chains below, sequenced in a study of post-analysis software for immune sequencing data. These receptors' antigens are unknown. Study-wide results and caveats: Roughly 5 TRBV segments occurring more often in patients than controls included TRBV5-6, TRBV5-1 and TRBV20-1.

Tagging with unique molecular identifiers was a feature of the TCR beta cDNA libraries. A single record per CDR3 protein comes from TCRdb applying MiXCR to the PCR reads. The sample carries more than 450,000 distinct CDR3 sequences, approximately 34% recorded once. The sequenced sample was blood. The receptors were gathered from a girl aged 2-17 years with multiple sclerosis.

This clonotype was picked up many times. The DNA for the CDR3 is TGTGCCAGCAGCCAAGAGTCGGGGGCTACAGATACGCAGTATTTT. Residues: CASSQESGATDTQYF. The chain couples TRBV4-2 to TRBJ2-3; either TRBD1 or TRBD2 may supply D (6 bases each). Germline CDR1 is LGHNA and CDR2 is YNFKEQ. The CDR3 length is 15 residues. V was cut by 0 bases and J by 3 bases, with 10 bases left in between.

The chain carries TRBV7-3 and TRBJ1-5; D not certain. Germline V gene data show CDR1 as SGHTA and CDR2 as FQGTGA. V was clipped by 1 base and J by 3 bases, with 7 bases between them. The CDR3 spans 14 residues. The CDR3 sequence: CASSLNRVNQPQHF. The CDR3 DNA follows: TGTGCCAGCAGCTTAAATAGGGTCAATCAGCCCCAGCATTTT.

CDR3 amino acids: CSAQDRRDSPLHF. The CDR3 coding sequence is TGCAGTGCTCAGGACAGAAGGGATTCACCCCTCCACTTT. This sequence joins TRBV20-1 and TRBJ1-6, with TRBD1 as a possible D gene (6 bases). The length of the CDR3 is 13 residues. Germline CDR1 is DFQATT and CDR2 is SNEGSKA (reference sequence). The V end was cut by 5 bases, the J end by 8 bases, with 13 bases between.

The J gene is TRBJ1-4, the V gene TRBV6-5, with 10 bases that match TRBD1. The germline CDR1 and CDR2 sequences are MNHEY and SVGAGI. J was trimmed by 9 bases and V by 6 bases; bases with no gene match: 4. The CDR3 is made up of 13 amino acids. CDR3 region: CASSPGQGKKLFF. CDR3 nucleotides: TGTGCCAGCAGCCCGGGACAGGGGAAAAAACTGTTTTTT.

This sequence joins TRBV18 and TRBJ2-5; no clear D. The CDR3 runs to 16 residues. Germline assignment: CDR1 KGHSH and CDR2 LQKENI. Trimming shortened V by 2 bases and J by 0 bases, and 13 bases separated the two germline ends. CDR3 nucleotide sequence: TGTGCCAGCTCACCAATTCAAGGAATGTACCAAGAGACCCAGTACTTC. This codes for CASSPIQGMYQETQYF.